The clone carrying this T cell receptor (beta chain) was seen a single time. V trimming: 4 bases; J trimming: 4 bases; junction bases outside the gene matches: 7. This CDR3 has 15 amino acids. Germline lookup yields CDR1 SGHTS and CDR2 YDEGEE. Profiling relied on immunoSEQ multiplex PCR, and the TCRdb table lists in-frame clones only, not all of them. The data contain roughly 110,000 clones, around three quarters of them seen just once; the ten biggest clones take up less than 5.5%. This entry belongs to a study of PD-1 blockade in mismatch repair-deficient tumors. The receptor comes from an adult with mismatch repair-deficient cancer. The chain recombines TRBV5-8 with TRBJ2-7, with 11 bases fitting TRBD2. Material: peripheral blood, obtained approximately 64 weeks after starting pembrolizumab. CDR3 amino acids: CASSTGLAGGYEQYF. CDR3 bases: TGTGCCAGCAGCACTGGACTAGCGGGTGGGTACGAGCAGTACTTC.